The 28 T cell receptor beta chains presented below share a single source sample, sequenced in a study of radiation and T cells in renal cell carcinoma. Time point reported: blood 4 weeks post-SBRT, at nephrectomy. Treatment indicated: 15 Gy SBRT to primary tumor, nephrectomy 4 weeks later. This table comes from immunoSEQ multiplex PCR, and its TCRdb copy is limited to in-frame clones, with some not included. The sample lists approximately 86,000 clones, 85% occurring once. The input for sequencing was blood, taken from a patient whose treatment included radiotherapy and nephrectomy. These receptors were obtained from a man over 45 with renal cell carcinoma.

The chain has TRBV30 and TRBJ1-3; D uncertain. The V end lost 8 bases, the J end lost 0 bases, and 20 bases lay between the germline ends. The germline CDR1 and CDR2 sequences are GTSNPN and SVGIG (reference sequence). This CDR3 has 16 residues. This chain's CDR3 is CAGEGRPGGSGNTIYF. The CDR3, as DNA: TGTGCCGGGGAGGGTCGTCCGGGTGGCTCTGGAAACACCATATATTTT.

The gene calls are TRBV29-1 and TRBJ1-4; a weak D match, TRBD1 (5 bases). V dropped 5 bases and J dropped 7 bases, with 14 bases sitting between them. CDR1 is SQVTM and CDR2 is ANQGSEA in the germline V gene. The CDR3 covers 13 residues. The CDR3 is CSVFTGESEKLFF. In nucleotides, the CDR3 is TGCAGCGTTTTTACGGGGGAAAGTGAAAAACTGTTTTTT.

The V call is TRBV9, the J call TRBJ2-1, with TRBD2 matching over 15 bases. Per germline, CDR1 SGDLS and CDR2 YYNGEE. The CDR3 length is 16 residues. Trimming took 7 bases from V and 8 from J; bases not matched to a gene: 10. The CDR3 is CASLRTSGGAIDEQFF. DNA for the CDR3: TGTGCCAGCCTTCGGACTAGCGGGGGGGCCATCGATGAGCAGTTCTTC.

The rearrangement links TRBV19 to TRBJ2-7; 11 bases fit TRBD1. V lost 1 base and J lost 4; bases outside the gene matches: 3. The V gene's germline CDR1 is LNHDA and CDR2 SQIVND (reference sequence). The CDR3 consists of 15 residues. The chain's CDR3 is CASSIGTGGAYEQYF. The CDR3 region has the DNA TGTGCCAGTAGTATAGGGACAGGGGGCGCGTACGAGCAGTACTTC.

Regarding this clone: A single base separates this from a much larger clone, so it may be a read error. The chain joins TRBV28 to TRBJ2-3; no clear D gene. Germline values: CDR1 MDHEN, CDR2 SYDVKM. The CDR3 is 11 amino acids. The V gene lost 6 bases and the J gene lost 2 bases, with 3 bases spanning the gap. The CDR3: CASRLTDTQYF. The CDR3 nucleotides are TGTGCCAGCAGGCTCACAGATACGCAGTATTTT. Full variable domain (outside the CDR3, taken from reference TRBV28 and TRBJ2-3): DVKVTQSSRYLVKRTGEKVFLECVQDMDHENMFWYRQDPGLGLRLIYFSYDVKMKEKGDIPEGYSVSREKKERFSLILESASTNQTSMYLCASRLTDTQYFGPGTRLTVL.

The chain couples TRBV27 to TRBJ2-2, with unresolved D. The germline V gene has CDR1 MNHEY and CDR2 SMNVEV (reference sequence). Trimming took off 8 bases at V and 2 bases at J, with 15 bases between the two ends. The CDR3 totals 15 residues. CDR3 DNA: TGTGCCAGCTCGAGCAAAAACACCAACACCGGGGAGCTGTTTTTT. This gives the protein CASSSKNTNTGELFF.

V gene TRBV6-4 combines with J gene TRBJ2-2; no clear D. This CDR3 has 14 residues. V was pared by 0 bases and J by 7 bases, with 9 bases between. Per germline, CDR1 MRHNA and CDR2 SNTAGT. The CDR3 region has the DNA TGTGCCAGCAGTGACTCGTCTCCTAACGGGGAGCTGTTTTTT. The encoded protein is CASSDSSPNGELFF.

The genes are TRBV2 and TRBJ2-1, with TRBD2 identical over 8 bases. CDR3 length equals 19 residues. CDR1 SNHLY and CDR2 FYNNEI come from the germline V gene. V lost 4 bases and J lost 0; bases outside the gene matches: 14. The CDR3 loop reads CASSVRSGVTLSSYNEQFF. DNA for the CDR3: TGTGCCAGCAGTGTCCGTAGCGGGGTTACCCTTAGCTCCTACAATGAGCAGTTCTTC.

The J gene is TRBJ1-5, the V gene TRBV7-8; 9 bases are shared with TRBD1. Germline lookup yields CDR1 SGHVS and CDR2 FQNEAQ. The CDR3 length is 15 residues. J gave up 5 bases and V 4 bases, and 6 bases lay outside the gene matches. CDR3 in DNA: TGTGCCAGCAGCTCCGGGACAGGGTTTTATCAGCCCCAGCATTTT. This translates into CASSSGTGFYQPQHF.

The chain is built from TRBV6-4 and TRBJ1-5; D is possibly TRBD1 (6 bases). The CDR3 runs to 13 residues. Trimming took 6 bases from V and 5 from J, leaving 11 bases between them. In germline, CDR1 is MRHNA, CDR2 SNTAGT. The CDR3 is CASSPDRDQPQHF. The CDR3 DNA is TGTGCCAGCAGCCCGGACAGAGATCAGCCCCAGCATTTT.

The chain uses TRBV4-1 and TRBJ1-2; D unresolved. Trimming cost V 0 bases and J 3 bases, with 2 bases left between them. Per germline, CDR1 MGHRA and CDR2 YSYEKL. This CDR3 has 12 amino acids. The CDR3 spells CASSQDYYGYTF. DNA of the CDR3: TGCGCCAGCAGCCAAGACTACTATGGCTACACCTTC.

V and J are TRBV27 and TRBJ2-3; D not certain. Germline V gene data show CDR1 as MNHEY and CDR2 as SMNVEV (reference sequence). Trimming shortened V by 2 bases and J by 5 bases, and 5 bases separated the two germline ends. The CDR3 contains 12 residues. CDR3: CASSLGKDTQYF. CDR3 DNA sequence: TGTGCCAGCAGTTTAGGCAAAGATACGCAGTATTTT.

The rearrangement links TRBV27 to TRBJ1-3, with a weak D call TRBD1 (6 bases). CDR1 is MNHEY, CDR2 SMNVEV, per germline (reference sequence). The CDR3 contains 15 residues. V lost 5 bases and J lost 0, with 11 bases in between. The CDR3 spells CASSPTGYSGNTIYF. In DNA, the CDR3 is TGTGCCAGCAGTCCTACAGGGTACTCTGGAAACACCATATATTTT.

A few counts support this clone. The rearrangement joins TRBV10-3 to TRBJ1-5; no clear D gene. In germline, CDR1 is ENHRY, CDR2 SYGVKD. This CDR3 contains 15 residues. Trimming stripped 0 bases from V and 11 bases from J, with 17 bases between. CDR3 in DNA: TGTGCCATCAGTGAGTCGAGGCAGAGCGGATCGGCCCAGCATTTT. Its translation is CAISESRQSGSAQHF.

This clone was found once. The J gene is TRBJ2-6, the V gene TRBV9; a possible D gene is TRBD2 (6 bases). CDR3 size: 16 residues. Trimming removed 0 bases from V and 2 bases from J, with 9 bases in between. Germline V gives CDR1 SGDLS, CDR2 YYNGEE. The CDR3 loop is CASSVGRGAGANVLTF. The CDR3 DNA reads TGTGCCAGCAGCGTAGGGAGGGGTGCTGGGGCCAACGTCCTGACTTTC.

The rearrangement uses TRBV9 and TRBJ2-2, with a possible D match to TRBD2 (6 bases). The CDR3 is 15 residues long. The V end was cut by 6 bases, the J end by 1 base, with 13 bases between. Looked up from germline, CDR1 is SGDLS and CDR2 is YYNGEE. The CDR3 sequence is CASNSGDGNTGELFF. As DNA, the CDR3 is TGTGCCAGCAATTCGGGGGATGGGAACACCGGGGAGCTGTTTTTT.

This clone occurred a few times. V and J are TRBV11-2 and TRBJ1-1, with 7 bases aligning to TRBD1. Germline CDR1 and CDR2: SGHAT and FQNNGV. Losses at the gene ends were 1 base for V and 3 bases for J; bases not matched to a gene: 2. The CDR3 sequence is 14 residues long. CDR3 DNA: TGTGCCAGCAGCTTAGTAGGGACAGACACTGAAGCTTTCTTT. This codes for CASSLVGTDTEAFF.

The rearrangement joins TRBV4-1 to TRBJ1-4, with D uncertain. Deletions cut 3 bases from V and 5 bases from J, with 10 bases between. Germline loops: CDR1 MGHRA, CDR2 YSYEKL. This CDR3 is 14 amino acids long. The CDR3 reads CASSHPGRNEKLFF. In nucleotides, the CDR3 is TGCGCCAGCAGCCACCCCGGGAGAAATGAAAAACTGTTTTTT.

The J gene is TRBJ2-1, the V gene TRBV6-5; D is tentatively TRBD1 or TRBD2 (5 bases each). Trimming took 2 bases from V and 4 from J, leaving 12 bases between them. Germline loops: CDR1 MNHEY, CDR2 SVGAGI. CDR3 length: 15 amino acids. The CDR3 is CASSYLGVGYNEQFF. The CDR3 DNA is TGTGCCAGCAGTTACCTGGGGGTGGGGTACAATGAGCAGTTCTTC.

V usage is TRBV5-1 and J usage is TRBJ1-4; no clear D gene. The germline V and J ends were trimmed by 5 bases and 0 bases, with 11 bases remaining between them. The CDR3 loop spans 15 amino acids. Germline-derived CDR1 and CDR2 are SGHRS and YFSETQ. The CDR3 DNA reads as TGCGCCAGCAGTGGATTATCAGCAACTAATGAAAAACTGTTTTTT. Translating gives CASSGLSATNEKLFF. The full variable domain, with the rest looked up from reference TRBV5-1 and TRBJ1-4, is KAGVTQTPRYLIKTRGQQVTLSCSPISGHRSVSWYQQTPGQGLQFLFEYFSETQRNKGNFPGRFSGRQFSNSRSEMNVSTLELGDSALYLCASSGLSATNEKLFFGSGTQLSVL.

The chain employs TRBV4-3 and TRBJ1-1; tentative D call: TRBD1 (6 bases). Trimming stripped 2 bases from V and 5 bases from J, with 12 bases between. This CDR3 region has 14 residues. Germline CDR1 LGHNA, CDR2 YSLEER. The CDR3 here is CASSQTRGETEAFF. Here the CDR3 DNA reads TGCGCCAGCAGCCAAACGAGGGGGGAAACTGAAGCTTTCTTT.

This chain connects TRBV27 to TRBJ1-2; D unclear. V lost 5 bases, J lost 4 bases, and 11 bases lay in between. Germline CDR1 is MNHEY and CDR2 is SMNVEV (reference sequence). The CDR3 has 13 residues. The chain's CDR3 is CASSPPGFYGYTF. CDR3 DNA: TGTGCCAGCAGTCCCCCGGGGTTCTATGGCTACACCTTC.

The rearrangement links TRBV15 to TRBJ2-1; D may be TRBD2 (6 bases). The germline V gene encodes CDR1 LNHNV and CDR2 YYDKDF (reference sequence). The CDR3 contains 15 residues. Trimming removed 1 base at V and 4 bases at J, with 11 bases between. The CDR3 region has the DNA TGTGCCACCAGCAGAGCCGGGAGCGTGTACAATGAGCAGTTCTTC. This sequence encodes CATSRAGSVYNEQFF.

The chain employs TRBV12-5 and TRBJ2-7, with D unresolved. V lost 5 bases and J 7 bases, leaving 15 bases between the germline ends. The CDR3 consists of 13 residues. Germline values: CDR1 LGHNT, CDR2 FRNRAP. The CDR3 sequence: CASGNDRVGEQYF. In DNA form, the CDR3 reads TGTGCTAGTGGTAATGATCGGGTAGGGGAGCAGTACTTC.

CDR3 sequence reads: CASSVGGMVQPQHF. Written as DNA, the CDR3 is TGTGCCAGCAGTGTCGGAGGAATGGTTCAGCCCCAGCATTTT. The chain employs TRBV28 and TRBJ1-5; D gene uncertain. The germline V gene has CDR1 MDHEN and CDR2 SYDVKM. The CDR3 contains 14 residues. V was trimmed by 5 bases and J by 6 bases, leaving 14 bases between them.

This chain joins TRBV10-3 and TRBJ1-2; 9 bases line up with TRBD1. The CDR3 has 13 residues. V shed 10 bases and J 2 bases; nucleotides not matched to a gene: 5. Germline V gene data show CDR1 as ENHRY and CDR2 as SYGVKD. The CDR3 here is CATQTGGNYGYTF. The CDR3 nucleotides read TGTGCCACCCAGACAGGGGGAAACTATGGCTACACCTTC.

The chain couples TRBV6-1 to TRBJ2-5; TRBD2 matches at 9 bases. Germline trimming cut 7 bases from V and 2 bases from J; bases unmatched to any gene: 5. Germline CDR1 MNHNS, CDR2 SASEGT. The CDR3 is 14 amino acids. CDR3 nucleotides: TGTGCCAGCAACGCCCTAGCGGGGCAAGAGACCCAGTACTTC. Protein: CASNALAGQETQYF.

This CDR3 reads CASSQIRGSYEQYF. In DNA form, the CDR3 reads TGTGCCAGCAGCCAGATACGGGGTTCCTACGAGCAGTACTTC. V usage is TRBV11-2 and J usage is TRBJ2-7; D is perhaps TRBD2 (5 bases). Looked up from germline, CDR1 is SGHAT and CDR2 is FQNNGV. V gave up 5 bases and J gave up 1 base, with 12 bases separating them. The CDR3 loop spans 14 amino acids.